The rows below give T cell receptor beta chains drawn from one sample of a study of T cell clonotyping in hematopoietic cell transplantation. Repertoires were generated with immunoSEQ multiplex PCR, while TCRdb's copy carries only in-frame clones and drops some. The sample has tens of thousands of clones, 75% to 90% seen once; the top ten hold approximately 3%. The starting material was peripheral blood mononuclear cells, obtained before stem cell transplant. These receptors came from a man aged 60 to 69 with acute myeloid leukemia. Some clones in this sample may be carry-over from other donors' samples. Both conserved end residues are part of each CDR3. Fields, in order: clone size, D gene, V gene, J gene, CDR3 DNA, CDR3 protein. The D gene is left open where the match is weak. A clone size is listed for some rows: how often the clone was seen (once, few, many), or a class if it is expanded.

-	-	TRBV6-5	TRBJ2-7	TGTGCCACCCGCTCTGGCAGGCAAAAGGGGCAGTACTTC	CATRSGRQKGQYF
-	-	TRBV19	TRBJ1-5	TGTGCCAGTAGTATCCCCTCCGGCTGGGGGGGAAATCAGCCCCAGCATTTT	CASSIPSGWGGNQPQHF
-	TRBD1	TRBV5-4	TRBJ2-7	TGTGCCAGCAGCTTGGCCGGGACAGCATCCTACGAGCAGTACTTC	CASSLAGTASYEQYF
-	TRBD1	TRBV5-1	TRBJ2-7	TGCGCCAGCAGCATATACAGGGGGCCGAACTACGAGCAGTACTTC	CASSIYRGPNYEQYF
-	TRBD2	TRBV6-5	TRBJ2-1	TGTGCCAGCAGTTTAGCGGGGAACTCCTACAATGAGCAGTTCTTC	CASSLAGNSYNEQFF
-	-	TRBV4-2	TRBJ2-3	TGTGCCAGCAGCCCTGGTGGCTGGGGGGACACAGATACGCAGTATTTT	CASSPGGWGDTDTQYF
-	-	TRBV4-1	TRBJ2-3	TGCGCCAGCAGCCAACCTGCTAGTTTGTCAGATACGCAGTATTTT	CASSQPASLSDTQYF
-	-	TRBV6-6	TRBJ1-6	TGTGCCAGCAGACCGGACGACAGCTCACCCCTCCACTTT	CASRPDDSSPLHF
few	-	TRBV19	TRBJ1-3	TGTGCCAGTGGTCAGTCGAGCTCTGGAAACACCATATATTTT	CASGQSSSGNTIYF
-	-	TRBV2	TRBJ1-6	TGTGCCAGCAGTGAAGAAGGTCACAATTCACCCCTCCACTTT	CASSEEGHNSPLHF
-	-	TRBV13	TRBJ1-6	TGTGCCAGCAGCTTAGGCACAGGGCTGCGGAATTCACCCCTCCACTTT	CASSLGTGLRNSPLHF
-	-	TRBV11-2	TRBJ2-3	TGTGCCACCTCAATCGGGAGCTATAGCACAGATACGCAGTATTTT	CATSIGSYSTDTQYF
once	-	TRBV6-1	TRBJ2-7	TGTGCCAGCGTCCAAGCGCGGTTCGAGCAGTACTTC	CASVQARFEQYF
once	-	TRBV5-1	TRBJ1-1	TGCGCCAGCAGCTTGGGGACACTAATAAACACTGAAGCTTTCTTT	CASSLGTLINTEAFF
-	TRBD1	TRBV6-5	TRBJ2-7	TGTGCCAGCAGGCGTCCACAGGGGACGTCCCACGAGCAGTACTTC	CASRRPQGTSHEQYF
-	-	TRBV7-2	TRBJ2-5	TGTGCCAGCAGCTTAAGGCGAGGCCCGCGGGAGACCCAGTACTTC	CASSLRRGPRETQYF
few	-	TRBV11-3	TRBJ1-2	TGTGCCAGCAGCCCCCAAAAGGGGCTCAACTATGGCTACACCTTC	CASSPQKGLNYGYTF
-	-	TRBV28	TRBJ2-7	TGTGCCAGCAGGCTAGGGGGCGGGACCTCCTACGAGCAGTACTTC	CASRLGGGTSYEQYF
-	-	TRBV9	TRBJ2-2	TGTGCCAGCAGCCCTCTAGTCGGCGTAGGCACCGGGGAGCTGTTTTTT	CASSPLVGVGTGELFF
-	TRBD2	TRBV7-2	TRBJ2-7	TGTGCCAGCAGCGTCGCTAGCGGGGCCTACGAGCAGTACTTC	CASSVASGAYEQYF
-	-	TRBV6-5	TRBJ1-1	TGTGCCAGCAGGTTACGGGACGGATCGAACACTGAAGCTTTCTTT	CASRLRDGSNTEAFF
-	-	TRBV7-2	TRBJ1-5	TGTGCCAGCAGCTTCGATCTACATAGCAATCAGCCCCAGCATTTT	CASSFDLHSNQPQHF
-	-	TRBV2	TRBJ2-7	TGTGCCAGCAGTGAAGCGTGGGGCCGCCACTACGAGCAGTACTTC	CASSEAWGRHYEQYF
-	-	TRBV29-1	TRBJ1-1	TGCAGCGTTGTATTACAGGGAGGCACTGAAGCTTTCTTT	CSVVLQGGTEAFF
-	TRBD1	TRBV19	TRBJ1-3	TGTGCCAGTAGCATACAGGGGGCGAACTCTGGAAACACCATATATTTT	CASSIQGANSGNTIYF
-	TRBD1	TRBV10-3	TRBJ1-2	TGTGCCATCAGTGAGCCCCAAGGGGGCTACCCCCGAAGCTATGGCTACACCTTC	CAISEPQGGYPRSYGYTF
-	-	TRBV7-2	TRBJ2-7	TGTGCCAGCAGCCCCCTCCGGGGGAATTCTCACGAGCAGTACTTC	CASSPLRGNSHEQYF
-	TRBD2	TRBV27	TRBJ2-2	TGTGCCAGCAGCAGGACTAGCGGGGGACTCGGCGGGGAGCTGTTTTTT	CASSRTSGGLGGELFF
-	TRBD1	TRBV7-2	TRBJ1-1	TGTGCCAGCAGCACACAGGGGTACACTGAAGCTTTCTTT	CASSTQGYTEAFF
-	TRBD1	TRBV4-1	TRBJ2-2	TGCGCCAGCAGCCAAGATATGGGACAGGGTAACACCGGGGAGCTGTTTTTT	CASSQDMGQGNTGELFF
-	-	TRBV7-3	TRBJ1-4	TGTGCCAGCAGCCGATACCTTGCAACTAATGAAAAACTGTTTTTT	CASSRYLATNEKLFF
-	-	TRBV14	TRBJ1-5	TGTGCCAGCAGCCAAAGGGGAGGGGATTGGAATCAGCCCCAGCATTTT	CASSQRGGDWNQPQHF
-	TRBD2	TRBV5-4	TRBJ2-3	TGTGCCAGCAGCTTCGGCGGGGGGGGCACAGATACGCAGTATTTT	CASSFGGGGTDTQYF
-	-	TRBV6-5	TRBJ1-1	TGTGCCAGCAGTAATGGGCCCTTCCCGACCACTGAAGCTTTCTTT	CASSNGPFPTTEAFF
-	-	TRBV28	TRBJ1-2	TGTGCCAGCCTCCTTCCGACAGGCTATGGCTACACCTTC	CASLLPTGYGYTF
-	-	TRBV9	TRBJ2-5	TGTGCCAGCAGCGTAGGGGCGCAAGAGACCCAGTACTTC	CASSVGAQETQYF
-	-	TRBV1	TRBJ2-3	TGCACCAGCAGCCAAGGGGAACTAGATGGGTTAGATACGCAGTATTTT	CTSSQGELDGLDTQYF
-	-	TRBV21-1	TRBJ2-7	TGTGCCAGCACCCTTGACAGGGGCTACGAGCAGTACTTC	CASTLDRGYEQYF
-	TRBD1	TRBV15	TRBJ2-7	TGTGCCACCAGCAGCGACAGGGTCCCCTCCTACGAGCAGTACTTC	CATSSDRVPSYEQYF
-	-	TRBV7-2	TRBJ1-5	TGTGCCAGCAGCTTAGCAGGCCGAAGGCAGCCCCAGCATTTT	CASSLAGRRQPQHF
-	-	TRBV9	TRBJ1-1	TGTGCCAGCAGCGTAGTTTTGAACACTGAAGCTTTCTTT	CASSVVLNTEAFF